This TCR beta chain was recovered during a study of T-cell reconstitution after alpha-beta-depleted transplantation in children. Study-wide points: From newly produced T cells came most of the T-cell counts and diversity one year after transplant. The study reportedly traced alpha-beta T cells about two months after transplant to several hundred expanded graft clones. In some patients, recipient T cells and intrathymic progenitors surviving conditioning explained high day-60 diversity.

Unique molecular identifiers were built into the TCRbeta library. TCRdb used MiXCR to reprocess the PCR reads, holding one entry per CDR3 protein. The sample lists around 490,000 distinct CDR3 sequences; over 9.5% were seen once. On this clonotype itself: Antigen specificity is unknown.

The V gene end was trimmed by 4 bases and the J gene end by 4 bases; junction bases not matched to a gene: 10. CDR3 size: 18 residues. Germline-derived CDR1 and CDR2 are KGHDR and SFDVKD. This receptor was taken from a female patient aged 2-15 years who had a stem cell transplant for aplastic anemia, so the T cells may come from the graft donor. The chain combines TRBV24-1 with TRBJ2-6, with 9 bases that match TRBD1. Sequencing used PBMCs, mostly from graft donor cells, obtained 180 days after TCRalphabeta/CD19-depleted stem cell transplant. CDR3 sequence: CATSERDRDLGGANVLTF. In DNA form, the CDR3 reads TGTGCCACCAGTGAGCGGGACAGGGATCTTGGGGGGGCCAACGTCCTGACTTTC.